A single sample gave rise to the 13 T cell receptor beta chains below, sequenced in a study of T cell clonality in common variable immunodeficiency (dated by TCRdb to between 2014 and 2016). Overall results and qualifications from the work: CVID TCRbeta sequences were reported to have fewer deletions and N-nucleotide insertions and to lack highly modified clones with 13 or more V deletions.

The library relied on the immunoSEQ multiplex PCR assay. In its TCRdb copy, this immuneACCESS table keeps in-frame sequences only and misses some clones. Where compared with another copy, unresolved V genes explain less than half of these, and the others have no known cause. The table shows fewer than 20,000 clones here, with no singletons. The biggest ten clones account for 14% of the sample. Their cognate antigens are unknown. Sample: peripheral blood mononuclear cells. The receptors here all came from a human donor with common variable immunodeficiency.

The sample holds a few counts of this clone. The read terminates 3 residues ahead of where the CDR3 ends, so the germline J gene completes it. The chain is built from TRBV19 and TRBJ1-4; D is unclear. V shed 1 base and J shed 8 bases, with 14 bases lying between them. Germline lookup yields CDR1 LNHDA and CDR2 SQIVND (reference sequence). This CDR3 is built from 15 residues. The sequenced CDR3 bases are TGTGCCAGTAGTATAGTGCGCGGCCTGTCCGAAAAA. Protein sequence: CASSIVRGLSEK. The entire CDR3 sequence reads CASSIVRGLSEKLFF.

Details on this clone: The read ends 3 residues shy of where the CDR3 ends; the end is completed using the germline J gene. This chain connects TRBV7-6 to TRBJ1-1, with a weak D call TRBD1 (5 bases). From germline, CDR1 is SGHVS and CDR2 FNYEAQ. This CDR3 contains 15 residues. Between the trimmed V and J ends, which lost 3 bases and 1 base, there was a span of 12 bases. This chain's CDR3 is CASSLSGTQNTEAFF. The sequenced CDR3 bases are TGTGCCAGCAGCTTGTCCGGGACTCAGAACACTGAA.

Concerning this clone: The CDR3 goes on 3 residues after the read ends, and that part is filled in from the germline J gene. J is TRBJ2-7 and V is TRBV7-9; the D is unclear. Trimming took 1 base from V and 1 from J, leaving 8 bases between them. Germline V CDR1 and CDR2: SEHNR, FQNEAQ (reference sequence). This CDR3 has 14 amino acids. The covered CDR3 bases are TGTGCCAGCAGCTTAGACCTTCGGTCCTACGAG. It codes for CASSLDLRSYE. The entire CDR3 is CASSLDLRSYEQYF. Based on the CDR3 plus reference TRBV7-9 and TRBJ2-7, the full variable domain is DTGVSQNPRHKITKRGQNVTFRCDPISEHNRLYWYRQTLGQGPEFLTYFQNEAQLEKSRLLSDRFSAERPKGSFSTLEIQRTEQGDSAMYLCASSLDLRSYEQYFGPGTRLTVT.

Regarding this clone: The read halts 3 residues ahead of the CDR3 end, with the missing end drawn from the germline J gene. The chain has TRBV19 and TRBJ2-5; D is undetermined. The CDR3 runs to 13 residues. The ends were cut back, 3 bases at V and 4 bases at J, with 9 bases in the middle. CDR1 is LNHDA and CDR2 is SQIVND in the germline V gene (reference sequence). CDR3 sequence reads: CASSIYPPETQYF. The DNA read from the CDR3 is TGTGCCAGTAGTATTTATCCCCCAGAGACC.

Partial CDR3 DNA: TGTGCCAGCAGCCAAGAGATTAATGGGGGCCGAACCTACGAG. This sequence encodes CASSQEINGGRTYE. The whole CDR3 sequence reads CASSQEINGGRTYEQYF. This chain uses TRBV4-2 with TRBJ2-7, with a weak D call TRBD1 (6 bases). The sequenced fragment ends 3 residues before the CDR3 boundary, so the rest is inferred from the germline J gene. V lost 0 bases and J 2 bases, leaving 17 bases between the germline ends. CDR1 and CDR2 from the germline V gene are LGHNA and YNFKEQ. The CDR3 has 17 residues.

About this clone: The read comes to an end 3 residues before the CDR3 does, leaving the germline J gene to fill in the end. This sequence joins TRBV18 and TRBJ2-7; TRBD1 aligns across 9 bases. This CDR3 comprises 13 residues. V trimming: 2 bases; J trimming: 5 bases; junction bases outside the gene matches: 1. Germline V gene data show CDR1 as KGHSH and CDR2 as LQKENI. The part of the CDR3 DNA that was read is TGTGCCAGCTCACCAGGGACAGGGAACGAG. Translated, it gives CASSPGTGNE. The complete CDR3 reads CASSPGTGNEQYF.

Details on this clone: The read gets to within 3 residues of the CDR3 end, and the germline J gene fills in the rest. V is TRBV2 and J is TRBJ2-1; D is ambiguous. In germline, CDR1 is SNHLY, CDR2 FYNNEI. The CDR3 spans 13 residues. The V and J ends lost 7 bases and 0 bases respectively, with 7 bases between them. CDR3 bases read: TGTGCCAGCACGGGTTTCTCCTACAATGAG. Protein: CASTGFSYNE. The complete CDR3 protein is CASTGFSYNEQFF. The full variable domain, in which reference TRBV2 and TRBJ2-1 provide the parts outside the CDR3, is EPEVTQTPSHQVTQMGQEVILRCVPISNHLYFYWYRQILGQKVEFLVSFYNNEISEKSEIFDDQFSVERPDGSNFTLKIRSTKLEDSAMYFCASTGFSYNEQFFGPGTRLTVL.

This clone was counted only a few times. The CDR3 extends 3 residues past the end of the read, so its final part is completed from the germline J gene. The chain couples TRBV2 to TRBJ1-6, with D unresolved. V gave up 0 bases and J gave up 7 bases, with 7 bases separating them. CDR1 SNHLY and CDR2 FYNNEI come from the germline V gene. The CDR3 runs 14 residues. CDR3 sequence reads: CASSEASVNSPLHF. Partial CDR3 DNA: TGTGCCAGCAGTGAAGCGTCAGTAAATTCACCC.

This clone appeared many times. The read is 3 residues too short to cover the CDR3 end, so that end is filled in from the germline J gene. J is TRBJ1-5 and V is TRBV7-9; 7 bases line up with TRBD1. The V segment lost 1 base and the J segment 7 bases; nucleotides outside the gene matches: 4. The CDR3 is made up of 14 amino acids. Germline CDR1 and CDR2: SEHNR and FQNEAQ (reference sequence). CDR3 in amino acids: CASSLEGGGQPQHF. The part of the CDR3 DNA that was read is TGTGCCAGCAGCTTAGAAGGGGGCGGGCAGCCC. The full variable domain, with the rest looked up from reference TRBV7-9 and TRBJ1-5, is DTGVSQNPRHKITKRGQNVTFRCDPISEHNRLYWYRQTLGQGPEFLTYFQNEAQLEKSRLLSDRFSAERPKGSFSTLEIQRTEQGDSAMYLCASSLEGGGQPQHFGDGTRLSIL.

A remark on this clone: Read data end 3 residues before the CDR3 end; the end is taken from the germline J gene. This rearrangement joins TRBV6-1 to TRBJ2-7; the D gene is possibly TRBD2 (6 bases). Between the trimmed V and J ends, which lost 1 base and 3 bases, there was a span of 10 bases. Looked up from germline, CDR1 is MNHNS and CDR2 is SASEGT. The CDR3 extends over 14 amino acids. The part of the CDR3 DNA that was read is TGTGCCAGCAGTGAAGGCGGCGGGAACTACGAG. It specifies CASSEGGGNYE. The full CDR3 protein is CASSEGGGNYEQYF.

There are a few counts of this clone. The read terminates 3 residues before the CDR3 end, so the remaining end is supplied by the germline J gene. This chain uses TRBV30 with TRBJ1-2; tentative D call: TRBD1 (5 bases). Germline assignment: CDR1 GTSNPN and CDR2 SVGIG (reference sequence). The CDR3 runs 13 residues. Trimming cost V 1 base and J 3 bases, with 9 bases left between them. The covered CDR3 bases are TGTGCCTGGAGTGAGACCAGGGACTATGGC. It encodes CAWSETRDYG. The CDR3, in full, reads CAWSETRDYGYTF.

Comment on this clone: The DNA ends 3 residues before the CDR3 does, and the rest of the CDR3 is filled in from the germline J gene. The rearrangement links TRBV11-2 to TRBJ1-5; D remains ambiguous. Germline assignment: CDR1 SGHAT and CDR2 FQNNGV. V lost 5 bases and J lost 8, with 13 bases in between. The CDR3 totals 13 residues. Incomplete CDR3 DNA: TGTGCCAGCAGCGGTGGCTTACAAGAGCCC. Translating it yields CASSGGLQEP. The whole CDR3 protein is CASSGGLQEPQHF.

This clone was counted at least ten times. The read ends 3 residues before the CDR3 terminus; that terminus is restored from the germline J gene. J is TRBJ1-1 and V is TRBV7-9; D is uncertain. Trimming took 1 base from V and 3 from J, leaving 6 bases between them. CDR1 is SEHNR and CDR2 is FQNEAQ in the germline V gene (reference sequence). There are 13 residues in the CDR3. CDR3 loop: CASSLESYTEAFF. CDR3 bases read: TGTGCCAGCAGCTTAGAATCGTACACTGAA.